A single sample gave rise to the 22 T cell receptor beta chains below, sequenced in a study of cytomegalovirus exposure and HLA in healthy donors. The PCR made use of 60 Vbeta and 13 Jbeta primers. Sequencing used immunoSEQ multiplex PCR; TCRdb keeps in-frame clones, though not all of them. Of more than 250,000 clones detected, roughly 90% appear once; the ten largest clones hold roughly 2.3%. The specimen was PBMCs. All receptors come from a woman younger than 30 in good health and CMV-seronegative.

V usage is TRBV19 and J usage is TRBJ1-4; TRBD1 matches 7 bases. CDR1 and CDR2 (germline): LNHDA, SQIVND (reference sequence). The CDR3 runs to 15 residues. The junction had 4 bases not matched to a gene; V was cut back by 3 bases and J by 3 bases. The CDR3 loop reads CASSIGGTANEKLFF. The DNA of the CDR3 is TGTGCCAGTAGTATTGGAGGGACAGCTAATGAAAAACTGTTTTTT.

The rearrangement joins TRBV5-1 to TRBJ2-5; TRBD2 matches at 8 bases. The CDR3 has 16 amino acids. V gave up 4 bases and J gave up 1 base; unmatched junction bases: 9. Germline V lookup: CDR1 SGHRS, CDR2 YFSETQ. The CDR3 loop is CASSNPLAVTQETQYF. The CDR3 DNA sequence: TGCGCCAGCAGCAACCCACTAGCGGTGACCCAAGAGACCCAGTACTTC.

The V gene is TRBV19, the J gene TRBJ2-3; D unresolved. The germline CDR1 and CDR2 sequences are LNHDA and SQIVND (reference sequence). The ends were cut back, 2 bases at V and 2 bases at J, with 14 bases in the middle. CDR3 length equals 16 residues. The CDR3 sequence: CASSISVPVSTDTQYF. CDR3 sequence (DNA): TGTGCCAGTAGTATATCAGTCCCAGTATCCACAGATACGCAGTATTTT. The full variable domain, its missing parts supplied by reference TRBV19 and TRBJ2-3, is DGGITQSPKYLFRKEGQNVTLSCEQNLNHDAMYWYRQDPGQGLRLIYYSQIVNDFQKGDIAEGYSVSREKKESFPLTVTSAQKNPTAFYLCASSISVPVSTDTQYFGPGTRLTVL.

The V gene is TRBV10-2, the J gene TRBJ2-7, with TRBD1 as a possible D gene (5 bases). Germline V gene sequence: CDR1 WSHSY, CDR2 SAAADI. The CDR3 contains 15 residues. Trimming left V 3 bases short and J 0 bases short, with 12 bases between. The CDR3 spells CASSDWQGSSYEQYF. The CDR3, as DNA: TGCGCCAGCAGTGACTGGCAGGGCAGCTCCTACGAGCAGTACTTC.

The chain has TRBV5-1 and TRBJ2-5; D possibly corresponds to TRBD2 (5 bases). Matching the DNA end better, TRBJ2-7 makes the J call doubtful. The CDR3 runs to 14 residues. The V gene's germline CDR1 is SGHRS and CDR2 YFSETQ. For the CDR3, the DNA is TGCGCCAGCAGCTTGGCCTCGGGGTTCGACGAGCAGTACTTC. It is translated as CASSLASGFDEQYF.

The rearrangement links TRBV19 to TRBJ2-5, with a weak D call TRBD2 (6 bases). The ends were cut back, 5 bases at V and 1 base at J, with 11 bases in the middle. Germline CDR1 LNHDA, CDR2 SQIVND (reference sequence). The CDR3 has 14 amino acids. CDR3 DNA sequence: TGTGCCAGTAGTTTCGGAGGGCCCCAAGAGACCCAGTACTTC. As protein: CASSFGGPQETQYF.

This rearrangement joins TRBV7-8 to TRBJ1-5; D gene uncertain. This CDR3 contains 14 residues. The V end was cut by 1 base, the J end by 9 bases, with 13 bases between. Germline assignment: CDR1 SGHVS and CDR2 FQNEAQ. CDR3 nucleotides: TGTGCCAGCAGCTTAGAGAGAGGGCAATGGCCCCAGCATTTT. Translating it yields CASSLERGQWPQHF.

V is TRBV6-6 and J is TRBJ2-5; D unresolved. The CDR3 runs 15 residues. Germline V gives CDR1 MNHNY, CDR2 SVGAGI (reference sequence). Trimming left V 1 base short and J 2 bases short, with 11 bases between. The CDR3 sequence: CASSYFASIQETQYF. The CDR3 DNA reads TGTGCCAGCAGTTACTTTGCGAGTATACAAGAGACCCAGTACTTC.

The chain carries TRBV5-1 and TRBJ2-1; no clear D gene. The CDR3 sequence is 12 residues long. From germline, CDR1 is SGHRS and CDR2 YFSETQ. Trimming cost V 0 bases and J 10 bases, with 8 bases left between them. For the CDR3, the DNA is TGCGCCAGCAGCTTGGCCGGTTTGGAGCAGTTCTTC. Residues: CASSLAGLEQFF. The complete variable domain, with remaining parts taken from reference TRBV5-1 and TRBJ2-1, reads KAGVTQTPRYLIKTRGQQVTLSCSPISGHRSVSWYQQTPGQGLQFLFEYFSETQRNKGNFPGRFSGRQFSNSRSEMNVSTLELGDSALYLCASSLAGLEQFFGPGTRLTVL.

CDR3 sequence reads: CATSDPAGADTQYF. CDR3 coding DNA: TGTGCCACCAGCGACCCCGCGGGGGCAGATACGCAGTATTTT. This chain joins TRBV15 and TRBJ2-3; 7 nucleotides agree with TRBD2. The CDR3 contains 14 residues. Germline loops: CDR1 LNHNV, CDR2 YYDKDF (reference sequence). The V segment lost 5 bases and the J segment 4 bases; nucleotides outside the gene matches: 6.

V is TRBV6-5 and J is TRBJ2-7; 9 nucleotides match TRBD1. The germline V gene has CDR1 MNHEY and CDR2 SVGAGI. There are 15 residues in the CDR3. The V and J ends lost 0 bases and 0 bases, in that order; junction bases with no gene match: 0. The CDR3 region has the DNA TGTGCCAGCAGTTACTCACAGGGGGCCTCCTACGAGCAGTACTTC. Its protein is CASSYSQGASYEQYF.

V is TRBV9 and J is TRBJ2-2; 11 nucleotides agree with TRBD2. CDR1 and CDR2 from the germline V gene are SGDLS and YYNGEE. The CDR3 has 15 residues. The V segment lost 4 bases and the J segment 11 bases; nucleotides outside the gene matches: 10. CDR3 bases: TGTGCCAGCAGCATAAAATCTAGCGGGGGGACCGAGCTGTTTTTT. This gives the protein CASSIKSSGGTELFF.

The chain joins TRBV6-1 to TRBJ1-5, with a weak D call TRBD1 (5 bases). This CDR3 region has 15 residues. Looked up from germline, CDR1 is MNHNS and CDR2 is SASEGT. V lost 11 bases, J lost 0 bases, and 17 bases lay in between. The CDR3 sequence is CAAGARQISNQPQHF. As DNA, the CDR3 is TGTGCCGCAGGTGCTCGACAGATTAGCAATCAGCCCCAGCATTTT.

Worth noting for this clone: The germline gene is not matched at one end of the junction; a read error may be the cause. The chain joins TRBV7-9 to TRBJ1-1, with D perhaps matching TRBD1 (6 bases). There are 12 residues in the CDR3. Looked up from germline, CDR1 is SEHNR and CDR2 is FQNEAQ (reference sequence). The CDR3 reads CSSSLQGNMAFF. In DNA form, the CDR3 reads TGTTCCAGCAGCTTACAGGGTAATATGGCTTTCTTT.

The chain recombines TRBV2 with TRBJ2-7; 8 positions match TRBD1. Unmatched junction bases numbered 7, after V lost 10 bases and J lost 2 bases. Germline CDR1 reads SNHLY; CDR2 reads FYNNEI. The CDR3 is 13 amino acids. The CDR3 DNA sequence: TGTGCCAACGGACAGGGCGCGACCTACGAGCAGTACTTC. It is translated as CANGQGATYEQYF. Together with reference TRBV2 and TRBJ2-7, the CDR3 gives the full variable domain: EPEVTQTPSHQVTQMGQEVILRCVPISNHLYFYWYRQILGQKVEFLVSFYNNEISEKSEIFDDQFSVERPDGSNFTLKIRSTKLEDSAMYFCANGQGATYEQYFGPGTRLTVT.

The rearrangement links TRBV29-1 to TRBJ1-1; 7 bases fit TRBD1. Germline V gene lookup returns CDR1 SQVTM and CDR2 ANQGSEA. CDR3 length equals 14 residues. V dropped 3 bases and J dropped 4; count of bases not matched to a gene: 8. The CDR3 DNA reads as TGCAGCGTTGAGCCGACAGGGTGGACCACTGAAGCTTTCTTT. Translated: CSVEPTGWTTEAFF.

The rearrangement joins TRBV29-1 to TRBJ2-7; 9 bases agree with TRBD1. J was trimmed by 5 bases and V by 7 bases; bases with no gene match: 3. The germline V gene has CDR1 SQVTM and CDR2 ANQGSEA. The CDR3 has 11 amino acids. The CDR3 protein is CSAGTGNEQYF. CDR3 DNA: TGCAGCGCCGGGACAGGGAACGAGCAGTACTTC.

This chain uses TRBV7-9 with TRBJ2-5; 7 nucleotides match TRBD1. Trimming cost V 4 bases and J 11 bases; bases outside gene matches: 10. Germline CDR1 and CDR2: SEHNR and FQNEAQ (reference sequence). The CDR3 contains 13 residues. The CDR3 reads CASSSLPGQEQYF. The CDR3 coding sequence is TGTGCCAGCAGCTCCCTGCCAGGACAGGAGCAGTACTTC.

The rearrangement links TRBV25-1 to TRBJ1-1, with TRBD1 matching over 8 bases. Germline values: CDR1 MGHDK, CDR2 SYGVNS. The CDR3 has 12 amino acids. V lost 7 bases and J lost 10; bases outside the gene matches: 8. The CDR3 region is CASTSDREGAFF. Written as DNA, the CDR3 is TGTGCCAGCACCTCGGACAGGGAAGGAGCTTTCTTT.

The genes are TRBV10-3 and TRBJ1-6, with TRBD1 as a possible D gene (6 bases). V lost 3 bases and J lost 7, with 10 bases in between. The CDR3 covers 14 residues. Germline V gene lookup returns CDR1 ENHRY and CDR2 SYGVKD. CDR3 residues: CAISEGGGNSPLHF. The CDR3 coding sequence is TGTGCCATCAGTGAAGGGGGTGGCAATTCACCCCTCCACTTT.

Only one count was recorded for this clone. This sequence joins TRBV18 and TRBJ1-3; D is perhaps TRBD1 (5 bases). The CDR3 loop spans 17 amino acids. Trimming removed 0 bases at V and 0 bases at J, with 12 bases between. Germline CDR1 reads KGHSH; CDR2 reads LQKENI. As DNA, the CDR3 is TGTGCCAGCTCACCACCCCAGGGCACGAACTCTGGAAACACCATATATTTT. This gives the protein CASSPPQGTNSGNTIYF.

The CDR3 bases are TGTGCCAGCAGCTCCGCAGGGACGGGGGTTTCACCCCTCCACTTT. Its translation is CASSSAGTGVSPLHF. The V and J genes are TRBV13 and TRBJ1-6, with a possible D match to TRBD1 (5 bases). Germline CDR1 is PRHDT and CDR2 is FYEKMQ (reference sequence). CDR3 length equals 15 residues. V lost 4 bases, J lost 9 bases, and 16 bases lay in between.